This is a list of T cell receptor beta chains from one sample in a study of T cells in localized non-small cell lung cancer. The repertoire was sequenced with immunoSEQ multiplex PCR; TCRdb's copy has only in-frame clones and lacks some. The data show roughly 23,000 clones, around 90% seen once. The sample was peripheral blood, taken before any cancer treatment. The receptors come from a male donor aged 60 or over with stage I lung adenocarcinoma. Each CDR3 is given without its conserved first and last residue. The listing skips clone size in some rows; elsewhere it reads once, few, many or a size class.

>TRBJ2-1|TRBV11-3|11|NA
ASSRGTISEQF
>TRBJ2-1|TRBV6-1|13|NA
ATSGDSGAYNEQF
>TRBJ2-7|TRBV28|12|NA
ASSPGDKPYEQY
>TRBJ2-7|TRBV20-1|9|NA
SKTRGAEQY
>TRBJ1-1|TRBV19|11|once
ATEARENTEAF
>TRBJ2-3|TRBV5-1|15|NA
ASSLTSGTPSTDTQY
>TRBJ2-7|TRBV5-5|13|NA
ASSFIAGGLYEQY
>TRBJ2-5|TRBV28|14|once
ARRGGGNVRGETQY
>TRBJ2-1|TRBV7-9|10|NA
ASSLEGREQF
>TRBJ2-7|TRBV7-2|13|NA
ASSGIAGNPYEQY
>TRBJ2-5|TRBV9|15|NA
ASSVGLAGVIQETQY
>TRBJ1-5|TRBV28|15|once
ASNPADRQPFNQPQH
>TRBJ1-2|TRBV11-1|12|NA
ASSSSTGGYGYT
>TRBJ2-7|TRBV5-6|11|NA
ASSLWTGVEQY
>TRBJ2-2|TRBV28|12|NA
ASTQRRVPGELF
>TRBJ1-4|TRBV30|12|NA
ACLKEPSNEKLF
>TRBJ1-3|TRBV7-9|12|NA
ASSLGGAGNTIY
>TRBJ2-5|TRBV29-1|11|NA
SHWGEDQETQY
>TRBJ1-6|TRBV2|14|NA
ASSGRGHSNNSPLH
>TRBJ2-2|TRBV7-8|12|NA
ASSLRMNTGELF
>TRBJ1-1|TRBV19|11|NA
ASSREVDTEAF
>TRBJ1-2|TRBV10-1|11|NA
ASSRDRIYGYT
>TRBJ2-1|TRBV5-1|12|NA
ASSSGSGPGEQF
>TRBJ2-1|TRBV20-1|9|NA
SARTSNEQF
>TRBJ2-7|TRBV4-3|14|NA
ASSQAGQGGSYEQY
>TRBJ1-4|TRBV18|13|NA
ASSPPRAASEKLF
>TRBJ1-1|TRBV9|13|NA
ASSVGDRAFTEAF
>NA|TRBV18|13|NA
ASSPLQTGSYEQY
>TRBJ1-3|TRBV9|12|NA
ASSGGINENTIY
>TRBJ1-1|TRBV5-4|14|NA
ASSTADRVGDTEAF
>TRBJ2-3|TRBV28|14|NA
ASSYGVGFLTDTQY
>TRBJ2-7|TRBV28|15|once
ASSGRVSSGRSYEQY
>TRBJ2-5|TRBV7-2|11|NA
ASRAGAGETQY
>TRBJ1-5|TRBV6-5|14|NA
ASSSRQTASNQPQH
>TRBJ2-7|TRBV6-8|12|NA
ASSEADSSYEQY
>TRBJ1-1|TRBV4-1|13|NA
ASSQAPGEYTEAF
>TRBJ1-2|TRBV28|13|NA
ASSLLIGERGGYT
>TRBJ2-5|TRBV4-3|11|NA
ASSQKVSETQY
>TRBJ2-7|TRBV15|14|NA
ATSRGTGMGYYEQY
>TRBJ1-4|TRBV28|13|NA
ASTAGGMRYEKLF
>TRBJ1-1|TRBV10-3|11|NA
AIRLGGDTEAF
>TRBJ1-1|TRBV7-2|12|NA
ASSPGGPQTRAF
>TRBJ2-1|TRBV7-2|14|NA
ASSPSEGMVYNEQF
>TRBJ2-7|TRBV11-3|13|NA
ASSLEGTRPYEQY
>TRBJ2-7|TRBV19|12|NA
ASSIRPDSYEQY
>TRBJ1-6|TRBV10-3|14|few
AISFGQGASNSPLH
>TRBJ2-3|TRBV6-6|13|NA
ASSPPPGLADTQY
>TRBJ1-1|TRBV7-3|12|few
ASSLSGGNTEAF
>TRBJ2-5|TRBV7-6|13|NA
ASSLGALRQETQY
>TRBJ2-1|TRBV27|12|NA
ASSFRTGVREQF
>TRBJ1-1|TRBV6-4|12|NA
ASSLTGLNTEAF
>TRBJ1-1|TRBV28|13|NA
ASSNWDRVNTEAF
>TRBJ2-4|TRBV7-9|14|NA
ASSPPPRLAKNIQY
>TRBJ2-7|TRBV11-2|10|few
ASSLDWYEQY
>TRBJ2-2|TRBV9|12|once
ASSVSGGAGELF
>TRBJ2-5|TRBV10-3|13|NA
AISPGDRGGETQY
>TRBJ2-7|TRBV5-4|12|NA
ASSGASPSYEQY